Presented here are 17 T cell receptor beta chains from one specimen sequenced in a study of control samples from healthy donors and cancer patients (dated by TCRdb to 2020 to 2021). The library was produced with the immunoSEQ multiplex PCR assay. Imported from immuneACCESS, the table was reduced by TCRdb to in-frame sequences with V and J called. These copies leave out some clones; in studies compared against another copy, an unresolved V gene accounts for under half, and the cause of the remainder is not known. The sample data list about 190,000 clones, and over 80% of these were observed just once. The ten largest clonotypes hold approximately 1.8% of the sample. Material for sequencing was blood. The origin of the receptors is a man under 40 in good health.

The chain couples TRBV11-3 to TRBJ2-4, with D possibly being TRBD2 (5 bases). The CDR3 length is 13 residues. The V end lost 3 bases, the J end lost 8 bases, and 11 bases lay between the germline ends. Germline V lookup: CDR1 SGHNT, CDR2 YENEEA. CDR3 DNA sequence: TGTGCCAGCAGCTTGGACTTTTCTGACATTCAGTACTTC. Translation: CASSLDFSDIQYF.

The CDR3 here is CASSQGNPLATNEKLFF. CDR3 DNA sequence: TGTGCCAGCAGCCAAGGGAATCCCCTGGCAACTAATGAAAAACTGTTTTTT. This sequence joins TRBV14 and TRBJ1-4; the D is unclear. V was pared by 1 base and J by 0 bases, with 12 bases between. The CDR3 length is 17 residues. Germline V gene data show CDR1 as SGHDN and CDR2 as FVKESK. The whole variable domain, remainder taken from reference TRBV14 and TRBJ1-4, is EAGVTQFPSHSVIEKGQTVTLRCDPISGHDNLYWYRRVMGKEIKFLLHFVKESKQDESGMPNNRFLAERTGGTYSTLKVQPAELEDSGVYFCASSQGNPLATNEKLFFGSGTQLSVL.

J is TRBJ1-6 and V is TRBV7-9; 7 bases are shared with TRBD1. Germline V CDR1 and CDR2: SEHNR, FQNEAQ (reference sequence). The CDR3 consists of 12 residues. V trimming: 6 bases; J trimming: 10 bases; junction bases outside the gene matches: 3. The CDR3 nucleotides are TGTGCCAGCAGGACAGGGTCCTCACCCCTCCACTTT. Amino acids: CASRTGSSPLHF.

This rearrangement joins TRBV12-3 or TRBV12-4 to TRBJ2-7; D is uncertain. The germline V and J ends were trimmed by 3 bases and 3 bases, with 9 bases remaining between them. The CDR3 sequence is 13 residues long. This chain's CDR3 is CASSLIGYYEQYF. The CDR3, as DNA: TGTGCCAGCAGTTTGATAGGGTACTACGAGCAGTACTTC.

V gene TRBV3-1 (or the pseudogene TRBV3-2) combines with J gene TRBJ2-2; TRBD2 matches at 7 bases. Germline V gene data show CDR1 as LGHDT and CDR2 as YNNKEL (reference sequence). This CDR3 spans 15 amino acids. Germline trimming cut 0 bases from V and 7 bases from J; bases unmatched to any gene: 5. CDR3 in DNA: TGTGCCAGCAGCCAAGATCGGGGGGTCGGCGGGGAGCTGTTTTTT. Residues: CASSQDRGVGGELFF.

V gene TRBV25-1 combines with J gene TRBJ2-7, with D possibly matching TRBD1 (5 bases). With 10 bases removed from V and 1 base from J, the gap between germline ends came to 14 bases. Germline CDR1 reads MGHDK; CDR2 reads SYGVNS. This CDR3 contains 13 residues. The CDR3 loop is CATQGYQSYEQYF. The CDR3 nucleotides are TGTGCCACCCAGGGCTACCAATCCTACGAGCAGTACTTC.

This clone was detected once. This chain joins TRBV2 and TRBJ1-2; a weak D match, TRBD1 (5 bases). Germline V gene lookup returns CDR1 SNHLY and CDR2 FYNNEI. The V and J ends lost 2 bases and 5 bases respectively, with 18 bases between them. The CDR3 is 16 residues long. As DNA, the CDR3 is TGTGCCAGCAGTGAACAAGTACCAGGGCTAAATTATGGCTACACCTTC. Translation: CASSEQVPGLNYGYTF. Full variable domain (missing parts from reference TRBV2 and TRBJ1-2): EPEVTQTPSHQVTQMGQEVILRCVPISNHLYFYWYRQILGQKVEFLVSFYNNEISEKSEIFDDQFSVERPDGSNFTLKIRSTKLEDSAMYFCASSEQVPGLNYGYTFGSGTRLTVV.

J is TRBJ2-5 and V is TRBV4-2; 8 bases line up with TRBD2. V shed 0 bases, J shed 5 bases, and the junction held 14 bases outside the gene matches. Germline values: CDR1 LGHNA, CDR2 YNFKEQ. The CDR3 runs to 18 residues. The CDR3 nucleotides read TGTGCCAGCAGCCAAGAGTTTCGGGGGGGCACAGGGTTGGAGACCCAGTACTTC. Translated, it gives CASSQEFRGGTGLETQYF.

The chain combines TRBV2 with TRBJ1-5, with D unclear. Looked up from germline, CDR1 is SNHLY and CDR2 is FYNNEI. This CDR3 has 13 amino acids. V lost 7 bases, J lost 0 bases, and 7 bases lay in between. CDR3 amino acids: CASKRYSNQPQHF. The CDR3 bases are TGTGCCAGCAAACGGTATAGCAATCAGCCCCAGCATTTT.

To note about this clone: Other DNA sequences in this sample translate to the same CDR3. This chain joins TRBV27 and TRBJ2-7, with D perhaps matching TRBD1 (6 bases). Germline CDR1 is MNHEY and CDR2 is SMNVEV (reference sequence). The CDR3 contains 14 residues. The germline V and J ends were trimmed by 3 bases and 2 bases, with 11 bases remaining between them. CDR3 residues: CASSLTGPPYEQYF. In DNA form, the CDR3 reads TGTGCCAGCAGTTTGACAGGTCCTCCCTACGAGCAGTACTTC.

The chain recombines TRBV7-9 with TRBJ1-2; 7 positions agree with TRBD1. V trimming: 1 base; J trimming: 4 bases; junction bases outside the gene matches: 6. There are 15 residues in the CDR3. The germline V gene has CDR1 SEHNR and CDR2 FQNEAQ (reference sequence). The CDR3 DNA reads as TGTGCCAGCAGCTTAGATGGACAGGCGTTCTATGGCTACACCTTC. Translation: CASSLDGQAFYGYTF.

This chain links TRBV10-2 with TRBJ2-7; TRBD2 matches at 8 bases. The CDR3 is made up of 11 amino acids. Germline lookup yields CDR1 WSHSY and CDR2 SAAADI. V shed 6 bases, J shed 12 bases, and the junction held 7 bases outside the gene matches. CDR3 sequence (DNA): TGCGCCAGCAGCGAGGGACTAGGGGGGTACTTC. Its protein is CASSEGLGGYF.

The CDR3 is CASSSGGQSSSGNTIYF. The CDR3 coding sequence is TGCGCCAGCAGCTCTGGGGGACAGTCTAGCTCTGGAAACACCATATATTTT. The chain uses TRBV5-1 and TRBJ1-3, with 7 bases identical to TRBD1. The CDR3 is 17 amino acids. From germline, CDR1 is SGHRS and CDR2 YFSETQ. Trimming removed 3 bases from V and 0 bases from J; junction bases left unmatched: 9.

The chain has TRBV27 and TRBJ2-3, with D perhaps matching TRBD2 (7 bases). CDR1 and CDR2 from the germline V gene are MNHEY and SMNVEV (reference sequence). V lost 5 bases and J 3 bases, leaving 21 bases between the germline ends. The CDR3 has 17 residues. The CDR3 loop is CASSPPPSGGATDTQYF. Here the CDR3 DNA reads TGTGCCAGCAGTCCTCCGCCTAGTGGGGGGGCGACAGATACGCAGTATTTT.

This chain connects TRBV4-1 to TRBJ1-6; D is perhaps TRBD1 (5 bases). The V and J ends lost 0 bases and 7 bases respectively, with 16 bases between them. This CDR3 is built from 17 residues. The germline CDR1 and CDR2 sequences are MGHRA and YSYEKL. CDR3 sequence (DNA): TGCGCCAGCAGCCAAGATCTAACGGGACGGATAAATTCACCCCTCCACTTT. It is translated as CASSQDLTGRINSPLHF.

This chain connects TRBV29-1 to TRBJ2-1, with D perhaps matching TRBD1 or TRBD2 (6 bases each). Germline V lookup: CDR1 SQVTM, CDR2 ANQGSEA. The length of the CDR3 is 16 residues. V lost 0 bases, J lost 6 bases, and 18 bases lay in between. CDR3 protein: CSVEDKRGAVGNEQFF. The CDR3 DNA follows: TGCAGCGTTGAAGACAAAAGGGGGGCAGTTGGCAATGAGCAGTTCTTC.

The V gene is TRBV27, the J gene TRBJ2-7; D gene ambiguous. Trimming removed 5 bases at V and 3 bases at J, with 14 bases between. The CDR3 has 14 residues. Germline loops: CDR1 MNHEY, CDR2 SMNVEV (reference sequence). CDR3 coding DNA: TGTGCCAGCAGTGCAACCTCTGGAATCTACGAGCAGTACTTC. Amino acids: CASSATSGIYEQYF.